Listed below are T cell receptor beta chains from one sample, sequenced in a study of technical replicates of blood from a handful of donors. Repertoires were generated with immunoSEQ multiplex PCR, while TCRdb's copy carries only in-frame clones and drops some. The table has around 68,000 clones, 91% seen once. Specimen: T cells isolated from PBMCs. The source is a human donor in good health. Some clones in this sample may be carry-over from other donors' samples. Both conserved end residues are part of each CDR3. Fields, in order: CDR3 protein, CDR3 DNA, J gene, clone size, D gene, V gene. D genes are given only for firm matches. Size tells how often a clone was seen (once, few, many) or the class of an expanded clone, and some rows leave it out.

cdr3_aa: CASSERGQGNEKLFF
cdr3_nt: TGTGCCAGCAGTGAAAGGGGTCAGGGCAACGAAAAACTGTTTTTT
j_call: TRBJ1-4
clone_size: NA
d_call: NA
v_call: TRBV25-1

cdr3_aa: CASKDRPNEKLFF
cdr3_nt: TGCGCCAGCAAAGACAGACCTAATGAAAAACTGTTTTTT
j_call: TRBJ1-4
clone_size: NA
d_call: NA
v_call: TRBV10-2

cdr3_aa: CASSQRKDSDTQYF
cdr3_nt: TGCGCCAGCAGCCAACGGAAGGACTCGGATACGCAGTATTTT
j_call: TRBJ2-3
clone_size: NA
d_call: NA
v_call: TRBV4-1

cdr3_aa: CASSTGGREETQYF
cdr3_nt: TGCGCCAGCAGCACGGGAGGCAGAGAAGAGACCCAGTACTTC
j_call: TRBJ2-5
clone_size: NA
d_call: TRBD2
v_call: TRBV5-1

cdr3_aa: CASSFGGSSSYEQYF
cdr3_nt: TGCGCCAGCAGCTTCGGCGGCAGTAGCTCCTACGAGCAGTACTTC
j_call: TRBJ2-7
clone_size: NA
d_call: NA
v_call: TRBV5-1

cdr3_aa: CASSQQRGGFVEKLFF
cdr3_nt: TGTGCCAGCTCACAACAGAGAGGGGGCTTCGTGGAAAAACTGTTTTTT
j_call: TRBJ1-4
clone_size: NA
d_call: TRBD1
v_call: TRBV18

cdr3_aa: CASSLVGQGSGELFF
cdr3_nt: TGTGCCAGCAGCTTAGTCGGACAGGGGTCCGGGGAGCTGTTTTTT
j_call: TRBJ2-2
clone_size: NA
d_call: TRBD1
v_call: TRBV11-2

cdr3_aa: CASSYSSSYNSPLHF
cdr3_nt: TGTGCCAGCAGTTACTCGAGCTCCTATAATTCACCCCTCCACTTT
j_call: TRBJ1-6
clone_size: NA
d_call: NA
v_call: TRBV6-5

cdr3_aa: CASSPRTGGTSYNSPLHF
cdr3_nt: TGTGCCAGCAGCCCCCGGACAGGGGGAACCTCCTATAATTCACCCCTCCACTTT
j_call: TRBJ1-6
clone_size: few
d_call: TRBD1
v_call: TRBV7-2

cdr3_aa: CASSSGLAGGETQYF
cdr3_nt: TGTGCCAGCAGCTCGGGACTAGCGGGAGGTGAGACCCAGTACTTC
j_call: TRBJ2-5
clone_size: NA
d_call: TRBD2
v_call: TRBV7-9

cdr3_aa: CSVRAYQETQYF
cdr3_nt: TGCAGCGTGCGGGCCTACCAAGAGACCCAGTACTTC
j_call: TRBJ2-5
clone_size: NA
d_call: NA
v_call: TRBV29-1

cdr3_aa: CASSRGGFQFF
cdr3_nt: TGTGCCAGCAGCCGCGGCGGTTTTCAGTTCTTC
j_call: TRBJ2-1
clone_size: NA
d_call: NA
v_call: TRBV28

cdr3_aa: CASSSGLAGGSYEQYF
cdr3_nt: TGCGCCAGCAGCTCAGGACTAGCGGGAGGTTCCTACGAGCAGTACTTC
j_call: TRBJ2-7
clone_size: NA
d_call: TRBD2
v_call: TRBV5-1

cdr3_aa: CATSNPTGKDTDTQYF
cdr3_nt: TGTGCCACCAGCAACCCGACCGGGAAGGACACAGATACGCAGTATTTT
j_call: TRBJ2-3
clone_size: few
d_call: NA
v_call: TRBV15

cdr3_aa: CASSFLASRQETQYF
cdr3_nt: TGTGCCAGCAGTTTCTTGGCTAGCCGACAAGAGACCCAGTACTTC
j_call: TRBJ2-5
clone_size: NA
d_call: NA
v_call: TRBV27

cdr3_aa: CASSTGLSLNTEAFF
cdr3_nt: TGTGCCAGCAGTACAGGCCTTTCCCTGAACACTGAAGCTTTCTTT
j_call: TRBJ1-1
clone_size: NA
d_call: NA
v_call: TRBV28

cdr3_aa: CASSLDNPGRAFF
cdr3_nt: TGCGCCAGCAGCTTGGACAATCCAGGGCGCGCTTTCTTT
j_call: TRBJ1-1
clone_size: NA
d_call: NA
v_call: TRBV5-1

cdr3_aa: CASSSRTANTGELFF
cdr3_nt: TGTGCCAGCAGCTCGCGGACAGCGAACACCGGGGAGCTGTTTTTT
j_call: TRBJ2-2
clone_size: NA
d_call: NA
v_call: TRBV5-4

cdr3_aa: CASSGTGESYGYTF
cdr3_nt: TGCGCCAGCAGCGGGACAGGGGAGTCCTATGGCTACACCTTC
j_call: TRBJ1-2
clone_size: once
d_call: TRBD1
v_call: TRBV10-1

cdr3_aa: CASSSTVIGELFF
cdr3_nt: TGTGCCAGCAGCTCGACAGTAATCGGAGAGCTGTTTTTT
j_call: TRBJ2-2
clone_size: NA
d_call: NA
v_call: TRBV7-9

cdr3_aa: CASRGLSGGWLLLCGYTF
cdr3_nt: TGTGCCAGCAGGGGTCTATCGGGGGGATGGCTACTTCTATGTGGCTACACCTTC
j_call: TRBJ1-2
clone_size: NA
d_call: NA
v_call: TRBV21-1

cdr3_aa: CASSLEQGAYEQYF
cdr3_nt: TGTGCCAGCAGTTTGGAACAGGGGGCCTACGAGCAGTACTTC
j_call: TRBJ2-7
clone_size: NA
d_call: TRBD1
v_call: TRBV28

cdr3_aa: CASTTGDQETQYF
cdr3_nt: TGTGCCAGCACTACAGGAGACCAAGAGACCCAGTACTTC
j_call: TRBJ2-5
clone_size: NA
d_call: NA
v_call: TRBV5-4

cdr3_aa: CASSFRDISYEQYF
cdr3_nt: TGTGCCAGCAGCTTTCGGGACATCTCCTACGAGCAGTACTTC
j_call: TRBJ2-7
clone_size: once
d_call: NA
v_call: TRBV11-2

cdr3_aa: CASSFQNYEQYF
cdr3_nt: TGTGCCAGCAGTTTTCAGAACTACGAGCAGTACTTC
j_call: TRBJ2-7
clone_size: NA
d_call: NA
v_call: TRBV28

cdr3_aa: CASSFGERETYEQYF
cdr3_nt: TGTGCCAGCAGCTTCGGGGAGCGTGAGACCTACGAGCAGTACTTC
j_call: TRBJ2-7
clone_size: NA
d_call: NA
v_call: TRBV7-8

cdr3_aa: CASSPLPNYGYTF
cdr3_nt: TGTGCCAGCAGTCCACTACCTAACTATGGCTACACCTTC
j_call: TRBJ1-2
clone_size: NA
d_call: NA
v_call: TRBV6-1

cdr3_aa: CASSQARGISNQPQHF
cdr3_nt: TGCGCCAGCAGCCAAGCACGGGGGATAAGCAATCAGCCCCAGCATTTT
j_call: TRBJ1-5
clone_size: once
d_call: NA
v_call: TRBV4-1

cdr3_aa: CASSLDGYGYTF
cdr3_nt: TGTGCCAGCAGCTTAGACGGCTATGGCTACACCTTC
j_call: TRBJ1-2
clone_size: NA
d_call: NA
v_call: TRBV7-9

cdr3_aa: CAWSLPLIEQFF
cdr3_nt: TGTGCCTGGAGTCTCCCCTTAATTGAGCAGTTCTTC
j_call: TRBJ2-1
clone_size: once
d_call: NA
v_call: TRBV30

cdr3_aa: CASKGTGGKNIQYF
cdr3_nt: TGTGCCAGTAAGGGAACAGGGGGAAAAAACATTCAGTACTTC
j_call: TRBJ2-4
clone_size: NA
d_call: TRBD1
v_call: TRBV19

cdr3_aa: CASSFTGGKQPQHF
cdr3_nt: TGTGCCAGTAGTTTTACAGGGGGCAAACAGCCCCAGCATTTT
j_call: TRBJ1-5
clone_size: NA
d_call: TRBD1
v_call: TRBV19

cdr3_aa: CASSPGVTNEKLFF
cdr3_nt: TGTGCCAGCAGCCCAGGGGTTACTAATGAAAAACTGTTTTTT
j_call: TRBJ1-4
clone_size: NA
d_call: NA
v_call: TRBV9

cdr3_aa: CASRPTGGAFSEAFF
cdr3_nt: TGTGCCAGTAGACCTACAGGGGGCGCGTTCTCTGAAGCTTTCTTT
j_call: TRBJ1-1
clone_size: NA
d_call: TRBD1
v_call: TRBV19

cdr3_aa: CASSPGWGGTRNTEAFF
cdr3_nt: TGTGCCAGCAGCCCTGGCTGGGGTGGGACACGCAACACTGAAGCTTTCTTT
j_call: TRBJ1-1
clone_size: NA
d_call: NA
v_call: TRBV7-6

cdr3_aa: CASRFRDTSYGYTF
cdr3_nt: TGTGCCAGCAGGTTCCGGGACACAAGTTATGGCTACACCTTC
j_call: TRBJ1-2
clone_size: NA
d_call: NA
v_call: TRBV6-6

cdr3_aa: CASTRGGMNTEAFF
cdr3_nt: TGTGCCAGCACCCGGGGGGGCATGAACACTGAAGCTTTCTTT
j_call: TRBJ1-1
clone_size: NA
d_call: NA
v_call: TRBV2

cdr3_aa: CASSPQGVNEKLFF
cdr3_nt: TGTGCCAGCAGCCCACAGGGTGTGAATGAAAAACTGTTTTTT
j_call: TRBJ1-4
clone_size: NA
d_call: NA
v_call: TRBV9

cdr3_aa: CASKGLAGTKPPYNEQFF
cdr3_nt: TGTGCCAGCAAGGGACTAGCGGGAACCAAGCCCCCCTACAATGAGCAGTTCTTC
j_call: TRBJ2-1
clone_size: NA
d_call: TRBD2
v_call: TRBV19

cdr3_aa: CASSLGAGAYEQYF
cdr3_nt: TGTGCCAGCAGCTTAGGTGCGGGGGCCTACGAGCAGTACTTC
j_call: TRBJ2-7
clone_size: NA
d_call: TRBD2
v_call: TRBV7-9

cdr3_aa: CASSSLPGQNVHGYTF
cdr3_nt: TGTGCCAGCAGCTCCCTACCGGGACAGAATGTTCATGGCTACACCTTC
j_call: TRBJ1-2
clone_size: NA
d_call: TRBD1
v_call: TRBV13

cdr3_aa: CASSQRQGADTEAFF
cdr3_nt: TGTGCCAGCAGCCAACGACAGGGGGCCGACACTGAAGCTTTCTTT
j_call: TRBJ1-1
clone_size: NA
d_call: TRBD1
v_call: TRBV7-9

cdr3_aa: CASSVLPSSGSPPYNEQFF
cdr3_nt: TGTGCCAGCAGTGTTTTGCCTTCTAGCGGGAGTCCCCCCTACAATGAGCAGTTCTTC
j_call: TRBJ2-1
clone_size: NA
d_call: TRBD2
v_call: TRBV2

cdr3_aa: CATSREVAGVSGELFF
cdr3_nt: TGTGCCACCAGCAGAGAGGTAGCGGGAGTTTCCGGGGAGCTGTTTTTT
j_call: TRBJ2-2
clone_size: NA
d_call: TRBD2
v_call: TRBV15